A single sample is the source of the 12 T cell receptor beta chains below, sequenced in a study of blood T cell repertoires in COVID-19. Libraries were prepared by immunoSEQ multiplex PCR; TCRdb keeps only in-frame clonotypes and omits some of them. This sample has about 220,000 clones; roughly 84% occur once, and the top ten carry about 8.9%. The sequencing sample was made of peripheral blood. The receptor source for this set is a man aged 50-60 years with active or convalescent COVID-19.

This chain joins TRBV7-9 and TRBJ2-7; TRBD2 aligns across 9 bases. The V gene's germline CDR1 is SEHNR and CDR2 FQNEAQ (reference sequence). This CDR3 is 17 amino acids long. Trimming at V came to 5 bases and at J to 0 bases, leaving 11 bases not matched to a gene. The CDR3 bases are TGTGCCAGCAGCCAGACCTGGGAGCGGGGGGCCTCCTACGAGCAGTACGTC. Protein: CASSQTWERGASYEQYV.

V usage is TRBV11-3 and J usage is TRBJ1-1; D gene unclear. Germline V gives CDR1 SGHNT, CDR2 YENEEA. V lost 0 bases to trimming and J lost 3 bases, with 5 bases between them. This CDR3 has 13 amino acids. CDR3 nucleotides: TGTGCCAGCAGCTTAGACAGATACACTGAAGCTTTCTTT. Its protein is CASSLDRYTEAFF.

This chain links TRBV6-5 with TRBJ2-5; D remains ambiguous. The germline V gene encodes CDR1 MNHEY and CDR2 SVGAGI. V lost 6 bases to trimming and J lost 4 bases, with 12 bases between them. The length of the CDR3 is 13 residues. The CDR3: CASSRSGRETQYF. The CDR3 DNA sequence: TGTGCCAGCAGCCGATCTGGGCGAGAGACCCAGTACTTC.

This clone appeared once. The chain recombines TRBV19 with TRBJ1-5; 8 bases are shared with TRBD1. CDR3 length: 16 residues. J was trimmed by 1 base and V by 4 bases; bases with no gene match: 6. Looked up from germline, CDR1 is LNHDA and CDR2 is SQIVND (reference sequence). CDR3 bases: TGTGCCAGTAGTAGAGGACAGGGCACCAGCAATCAGCCCCAGCATTTT. The encoded protein is CASSRGQGTSNQPQHF.

This clone was counted a few times. V usage is TRBV7-3 and J usage is TRBJ1-1; 8 bases align to TRBD1. V dropped 5 bases and J dropped 4; count of bases not matched to a gene: 3. In germline, CDR1 is SGHTA, CDR2 FQGTGA. The CDR3 is 13 amino acids. The CDR3 DNA is TGTGCCAGCAGCCCGGGACAGGCCACTGAAGCTTTCTTT. It codes for CASSPGQATEAFF.

This sequence joins TRBV7-8 and TRBJ2-7; no clear D. Germline V lookup: CDR1 SGHVS, CDR2 FQNEAQ. The ends were cut back, 5 bases at V and 3 bases at J, with 11 bases in the middle. This CDR3 region has 13 residues. CDR3 residues: CASSQQTGYEQYF. The CDR3 nucleotides read TGTGCCAGCAGCCAACAGACCGGCTACGAGCAGTACTTC.

The chain is built from TRBV28 and TRBJ2-1; D gene ambiguous. Germline assignment: CDR1 MDHEN and CDR2 SYDVKM. The CDR3 length is 13 residues. Trimming took off 5 bases at V and 8 bases at J, with 13 bases between the two ends. CDR3 nucleotide sequence: TGTGCCAGCAGTAACGAGCGTTGGCATGAGCAGTTCTTC. This gives the protein CASSNERWHEQFF.

The chain has TRBV28 and TRBJ1-3; TRBD1 matches at 9 bases. Per germline, CDR1 MDHEN and CDR2 SYDVKM. The CDR3 spans 15 residues. V lost 6 bases and J lost 4; bases outside the gene matches: 7. The CDR3 DNA sequence: TGTGCCAGCAGCCCCGGACAGGGGAGAGGAAACACCATATATTTT. It translates to CASSPGQGRGNTIYF.

This CDR3 is CASSLEVVGRGQETQYF. The CDR3, as DNA: TGTGCCAGCAGCTTAGAGGTGGTGGGGCGGGGCCAAGAGACCCAGTACTTC. V gene TRBV7-2 combines with J gene TRBJ2-5, with D perhaps TRBD2 (6 bases). Germline V CDR1 and CDR2: SGHTA, FQGNSA. This CDR3 has 17 amino acids. V was trimmed by 1 base and J by 1 base, leaving 16 bases between them.

This clone was seen only once. The rearrangement joins TRBV3-1 (or the pseudogene TRBV3-2) to TRBJ2-3; D unclear. The CDR3 loop spans 12 amino acids. V was pared by 4 bases and J by 1 base, with 3 bases between. CDR1 and CDR2 (germline): LGHDT, YNNKEL (reference sequence). The CDR3 DNA is TGTGCCAGCAGCCCTGGCACAGATACGCAGTATTTT. Amino acid sequence: CASSPGTDTQYF.

The chain recombines TRBV9 with TRBJ2-7, with 8 bases aligning to TRBD1. The length of the CDR3 is 15 residues. Germline V CDR1 and CDR2: SGDLS, YYNGEE. J gave up 5 bases and V 3 bases, and 10 bases lay outside the gene matches. This CDR3 is CASSDNQGALDEQYF. The CDR3 region has the DNA TGTGCCAGCAGCGATAATCAGGGGGCGCTCGACGAGCAGTACTTC.

The gene calls are TRBV9 and TRBJ2-3, with a tentative D call TRBD2 (6 bases). From germline, CDR1 is SGDLS and CDR2 YYNGEE. Trimming removed 4 bases at V and 0 bases at J, with 9 bases between. CDR3 length: 14 residues. The CDR3 region has the DNA TGTGCCAGCAGCTTAAGCGGGAGCACAGATACGCAGTATTTT. Translation: CASSLSGSTDTQYF.